The T cell receptor beta chain under discussion was sequenced for a study of cytotoxic CD8 clonotypes in ibrutinib-treated CLL. Whole-study context: After a median of about 70 months, roughly 14 patients stayed remitted and 12 progressed; responses had been partial in approximately 24 and complete in 2. Collecting the response samples happened after a median 12 months of treatment, with a range of 6 to 36. Sequencing produced an average of roughly 280,000 productive templates and under 100,000 productive rearrangements per sample.

Whole-study findings and limits: Higher circulating CD8+ T-cell counts strongly accompanied higher baseline clonality, above age-matched healthy donors.

Points on this clone: The antigen is undetermined.

Trimming removed 4 bases from V and 0 bases from J, with 11 bases in between. The CDR3 runs to 15 residues. CDR1 and CDR2 (germline): SGHRS, YFSETQ. Clones were read by immunoSEQ multiplex PCR, and TCRdb kept only the in-frame ones, dropping some. The repertoire holds some 200,000 clones, with roughly 79% as singletons. The chain has TRBV5-1 and TRBJ1-5; D may be TRBD1 (6 bases). The sample consisted of PBMCs, taken after 12 months of ibrutinib treatment. This receptor was identified in a human donor with chronic lymphocytic leukemia. This chain's CDR3 is CASSPTGASNQPQHF. CDR3 sequence (DNA): TGCGCCAGCAGCCCGACGGGGGCTAGCAATCAGCCCCAGCATTTT.